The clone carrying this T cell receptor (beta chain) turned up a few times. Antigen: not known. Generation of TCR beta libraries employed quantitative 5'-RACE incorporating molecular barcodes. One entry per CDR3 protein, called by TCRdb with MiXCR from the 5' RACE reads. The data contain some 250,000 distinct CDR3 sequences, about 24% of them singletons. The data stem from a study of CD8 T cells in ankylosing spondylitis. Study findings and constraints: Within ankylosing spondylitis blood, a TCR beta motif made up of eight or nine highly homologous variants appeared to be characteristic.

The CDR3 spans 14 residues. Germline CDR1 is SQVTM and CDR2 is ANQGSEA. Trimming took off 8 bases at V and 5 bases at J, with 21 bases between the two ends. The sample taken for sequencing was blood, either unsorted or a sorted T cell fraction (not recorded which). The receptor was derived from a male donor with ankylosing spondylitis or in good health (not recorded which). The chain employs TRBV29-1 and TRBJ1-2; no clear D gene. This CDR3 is CSSRAGGGPYGYTF. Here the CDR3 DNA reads TGCAGCTCACGGGCGGGAGGAGGCCCTTATGGCTACACCTTC.